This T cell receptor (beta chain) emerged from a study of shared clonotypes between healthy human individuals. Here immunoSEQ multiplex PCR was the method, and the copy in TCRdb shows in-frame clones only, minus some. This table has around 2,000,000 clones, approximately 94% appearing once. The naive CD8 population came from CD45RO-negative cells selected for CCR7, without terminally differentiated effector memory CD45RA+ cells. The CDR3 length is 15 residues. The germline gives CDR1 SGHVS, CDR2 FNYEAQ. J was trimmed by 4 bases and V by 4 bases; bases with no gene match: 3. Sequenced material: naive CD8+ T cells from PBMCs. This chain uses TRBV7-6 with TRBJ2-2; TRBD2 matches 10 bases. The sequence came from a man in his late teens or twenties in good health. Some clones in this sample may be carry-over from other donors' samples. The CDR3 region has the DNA TGTGCCAGCAGCTCGGAGCGGGAGGGCACCGGGGAGCTGTTTTTT. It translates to CASSSEREGTGELFF.